This TCR beta chain was profiled in a study of shared clonotypes between healthy human individuals. For the study at large: Donor composition was a couple of women and a few men, aged 18 to 49. CD4 naive and memory got three plates each, CD8 naive two, CD8 memory one. The study, taken as a whole, reports: Clonotypes which were not shared had lower generation probabilities than clonotypes that all four donors shared.

Concerning this clone itself: Antigen specificity is unknown.

The V end was cut by 0 bases, the J end by 3 bases, with 16 bases between. This CDR3 is 17 amino acids long. Germline assignment: CDR1 SGHNT and CDR2 YYREEE (reference sequence). Splitting of each subset's genomic DNA was done evenly across several immunoSEQ plates. The assay was immunoSEQ multiplex PCR, and TCRdb's table has in-frame clones only and misses some. This sample carries roughly 1,000,000 clones, 78% of them seen once, and the ten largest clones take 0.5% to 0.6%. The TCR originated in a man aged 18 to 29 in good health. Some clones in this sample may be carry-over from other donors' samples. Sequencing input: memory CD4+ T cells from PBMCs. The subset was: CD45RA-negative fraction. V usage is TRBV5-4 and J usage is TRBJ2-1; possibly TRBD2 for D (7 bases). The CDR3 DNA reads TGTGCCAGCAGCTTGGCCCGGGGAGGGGGGCTCTACAATGAGCAGTTCTTC. It yields the protein CASSLARGGGLYNEQFF.